Listed below are T cell receptor beta chains from one sample, sequenced in a study of T cell repertoires in cytomegalovirus infection. One entry per CDR3 protein results from TCRdb running MiXCR on the reads. Of approximately 290,000 distinct CDR3 sequences listed, 20% to 30% are singletons. Sequenced input: PBMCs. Receptor source: a human donor in good health (CMV status not recorded). Some clones in this sample may be carry-over from other donors' samples. CDR3s include the opening cysteine and the closing phenylalanine or tryptophan. Each record gives: J gene, clone size, D gene, V gene, CDR3 protein, CDR3 DNA. The D gene is left open where the match is weak. The size field is filled for only some rows; it gives once, few, many or a size class.

>TRBJ1-1|few|.|TRBV6-5
CASSYSTGGTEAFF
TGTGCCAGCAGTTACTCGACGGGGGGCACTGAAGCTTTCTTT
>TRBJ2-1|.|.|TRBV7-3
CASSLGARNEQFF
TGTGCCAGCAGCTTAGGCGCCAGAAATGAGCAGTTCTTC
>TRBJ2-3|medium-sized|.|TRBV7-2
CASSGFPRGTDTQYF
TGTGCCAGCAGCGGCTTCCCGAGGGGTACAGATACGCAGTATTTT
>TRBJ2-5|once|TRBD2|TRBV7-9
CASSPPRRGAPETQYF
TGTGCCAGCAGCCCTCCCCGGCGGGGGGCCCCAGAGACCCAGTACTTC
>TRBJ1-6|.|.|TRBV7-2
CASSLRQANYYNSPLHF
TGTGCCAGCAGCCTTCGACAGGCCAACTATTATAATTCACCCCTCCACTTT
>TRBJ1-5|.|.|TRBV28
CASSLAGAGGSYSNQPQHF
TGTGCCAGCAGTTTAGCGGGCGCAGGTGGCAGCTATAGCAATCAGCCCCAGCATTTT
>TRBJ1-4|.|.|TRBV6-5
CASWGGEKLFF
TGTGCCAGCTGGGGGGGTGAAAAACTGTTTTTT
>TRBJ2-3|few|TRBD2|TRBV11-2
CASSSRLAGSADTQYF
TGTGCCAGCAGCTCTCGACTAGCGGGGAGCGCAGATACGCAGTATTTT
>TRBJ2-7|few|.|TRBV25-1
CASSAPTGKSSYEQYF
TGTGCCAGCAGTGCCCCGACAGGAAAGAGCTCCTACGAGCAGTACTTC
>TRBJ1-2|many|.|TRBV7-8
CASSPSQGNYGYTF
TGTGCCAGCAGCCCCTCTCAGGGGAACTATGGCTACACCTTC
>TRBJ2-5|many|TRBD1|TRBV10-3
CATDNRDSLQETQYF
TGTGCCACCGACAATAGGGACAGCCTTCAAGAGACCCAGTACTTC
>TRBJ2-3|few|.|TRBV20-1
CSASREEISTDTQYF
TGCAGTGCAAGTCGTGAGGAGATTAGCACAGATACGCAGTATTTT
>TRBJ1-5|.|.|TRBV20-1
CSASTNSNQPQHF
TGCAGTGCTAGCACGAACAGCAATCAGCCCCAGCATTTT
>TRBJ1-1|many|.|TRBV7-8
CASSLYPGNTEAFF
TGTGCCAGCAGCTTATACCCGGGAAACACTGAAGCTTTCTTT
>TRBJ2-2|many|TRBD1|TRBV7-3
CASSSTGGLNTGELFF
TGTGCCAGCAGTTCCACAGGGGGCTTGAACACCGGGGAGCTGTTTTTT
>TRBJ2-3|.|.|TRBV28
CASSLGVSTAVSTDTQYF
TGTGCCAGCAGTTTAGGAGTTAGTACAGCCGTTAGCACAGATACGCAGTATTTT
>TRBJ2-4|.|.|TRBV11-2
CASSIGGSGQNIQYF
TGTGCCAGCAGCATTGGGGGGTCAGGTCAGAACATTCAGTACTTC
>TRBJ2-3|.|TRBD2|TRBV29-1
CSVEGGGEVWTDTQYF
TGCAGCGTTGAAGGGGGGGGGGAAGTGTGGACAGATACGCAGTATTTT
>TRBJ2-7|.|.|TRBV4-3
CASSQAVGTAYEQYF
TGCGCCAGCAGCCAAGCAGTAGGGACGGCATACGAGCAGTACTTC
>TRBJ1-2|many|.|TRBV7-2
CASSLVWMGESGYTF
TGTGCCAGCAGCTTAGTGTGGATGGGGGAGAGCGGCTACACCTTC
>TRBJ2-2|few|.|TRBV6-6
CASSTIDRHARNTGELFF
TGTGCCAGCAGTACTATCGACAGGCATGCCCGGAACACCGGGGAGCTGTTTTTT
>TRBJ2-1|few|TRBD1|TRBV29-1
CSVERGRVYDEQFF
TGCAGCGTTGAAAGGGGGCGGGTATACGATGAGCAGTTCTTC
>TRBJ2-5|few|.|TRBV6-2/TRBV6-3
CASGRRQETQYF
TGTGCCAGCGGCAGACGCCAAGAGACCCAGTACTTC
>TRBJ2-1|few|TRBD2|TRBV7-2
CASSLRGGGGGGEQFF
TGTGCCAGCAGCTTGAGAGGCGGGGGGGGGGGGGGGGAGCAGTTCTTC
>TRBJ2-1|many|.|TRBV7-2
CASSLEEYSYNEQFF
TGTGCCAGCAGCTTGGAGGAATATTCCTACAATGAGCAGTTCTTC
>TRBJ2-4|.|.|TRBV10-3
CAISGTVATLGKNIQYF
TGTGCCATCAGTGGGACAGTCGCCACGTTAGGCAAAAACATTCAGTACTTC
>TRBJ2-1|.|.|TRBV5-1
CASSLGGYSNEQFF
TGCGCCAGCAGCTTGGGAGGGTACAGCAATGAGCAGTTCTTC
>TRBJ1-2|.|TRBD1|TRBV2
CASPRQTGNYGYTF
TGTGCCAGCCCCCGCCAGACAGGGAACTATGGCTACACCTTC
>TRBJ2-1|.|.|TRBV20-1
CSAIDSWDEQFF
TGCAGTGCCATCGACAGTTGGGATGAGCAGTTCTTC
>TRBJ2-3|few|TRBD2|TRBV20-1
CSANLAGGDTQYF
TGCAGTGCCAACCTAGCGGGAGGCGATACGCAGTATTTT
>TRBJ1-1|.|.|TRBV28
CASRTGAVNTEAFF
TGTGCCAGCAGAACCGGGGCAGTGAACACTGAAGCTTTCTTT
>TRBJ2-7|many|TRBD2|TRBV10-3
CAIRTSGGSSYEQYF
TGTGCCATCAGAACTAGCGGGGGGAGCTCCTACGAGCAGTACTTC
>TRBJ1-4|many|TRBD1|TRBV20-1
CSATGQGAQEKLFF
TGCAGTGCTACCGGACAGGGGGCTCAAGAAAAACTGTTTTTT
>TRBJ2-3|few|.|TRBV11-2
CASSLRGMTQYF
TGTGCCAGCAGCTTAAGGGGTATGACGCAGTATTTT
>TRBJ2-1|many|TRBD2|TRBV7-6
CASSRTSGSNNEQFF
TGTGCCAGCAGCCGGACTAGCGGGAGCAACAATGAGCAGTTCTTC
>TRBJ2-3|.|.|TRBV12-3/TRBV12-4
CASSLQAGSRTDTQYF
TGTGCCAGCAGTTTGCAGGCAGGGTCTCGCACAGATACGCAGTATTTT
>TRBJ1-2|.|.|TRBV4-1
CASSQPDYGYTF
TGCGCCAGCAGCCAACCCGATTATGGCTACACCTTC
>TRBJ2-7|few|.|TRBV6-6
CASSLLSTYEQYF
TGTGCCAGCAGTTTACTGTCTACCTACGAGCAGTACTTC
>TRBJ1-1|.|.|TRBV3-1
CASSLPPYTEAFF
TGTGCCAGCAGCCTCCCCCCCTACACTGAAGCTTTCTTT
>TRBJ1-5|.|.|TRBV6-2/TRBV6-3
CASSYRLRNQPQHF
TGTGCCAGCAGTTACAGGCTCCGAAATCAGCCCCAGCATTTT
>TRBJ1-5|many|.|TRBV7-2
CASSGQYNQPQHF
TGTGCCAGCAGCGGACAGTACAATCAGCCCCAGCATTTT
>TRBJ2-3|.|.|TRBV6-6
CASSYSRGNTQYF
TGTGCCAGCAGTTACTCGAGGGGAAATACGCAGTATTTT
>TRBJ2-6|few|TRBD2|TRBV6-1
CASSWGGSGANVLTF
TGTGCCAGCTCCTGGGGGGGATCCGGGGCCAACGTCCTGACTTTC
>TRBJ1-6|.|.|TRBV11-3
CASSLPGENSPLHF
TGTGCCAGCAGCTTACCAGGGGAGAATTCACCCCTCCACTTT
>TRBJ1-3|.|.|TRBV28
CASRHPAGNTIYF
TGTGCCAGCAGACACCCGGCTGGAAACACCATATATTTT
>TRBJ2-1|few|.|TRBV29-1
CSVSTDLEQFF
TGCAGCGTCTCGACGGACTTAGAGCAGTTCTTC
>TRBJ1-5|few|.|TRBV20-1
CSARDFGLAAQPQHF
TGCAGTGCTAGAGACTTTGGTCTAGCAGCTCAGCCCCAGCATTTT
>TRBJ2-3|.|.|TRBV20-1
CSARRQNTQYF
TGCAGTGCCAGGCGACAAAATACGCAGTATTTT
>TRBJ1-4|many|.|TRBV7-9
CASSFSEKLFF
TGTGCCAGCAGCTTTTCTGAAAAACTGTTTTTT
>TRBJ2-1|.|TRBD2|TRBV2
CASSRPGLAGDNRNEQFF
TGTGCCAGCAGTCGACCAGGACTAGCGGGGGATAATCGCAATGAGCAGTTCTTC
>TRBJ2-4|few|TRBD1|TRBV28
CASSWTGENIQYF
TGTGCCAGCAGCTGGACAGGAGAAAACATTCAGTACTTC
>TRBJ2-7|few|.|TRBV28
CASRRTGYSYEQYF
TGTGCCAGCAGGAGAACAGGGTACTCCTACGAGCAGTACTTC
>TRBJ2-3|many|.|TRBV7-3
CASSPTRATDTQYF
TGTGCCAGCAGCCCTACTAGGGCCACAGATACGCAGTATTTT
>TRBJ2-5|.|.|TRBV29-1
CSVLARETQYF
TGCAGCGTGTTAGCGAGAGAGACCCAGTACTTC
>TRBJ2-7|many|.|TRBV7-2
CASSLGGLTSYEQYF
TGTGCCAGCAGCTTAGGAGGTCTAACTAGCTACGAGCAGTACTTC
>TRBJ2-7|many|TRBD1|TRBV12-3/TRBV12-4
CASRKPGTGSYEQYF
TGTGCCAGCAGAAAACCCGGGACAGGGAGCTACGAGCAGTACTTC
>TRBJ2-3|.|.|TRBV2
CASSRLGITDTQYF
TGTGCCAGCAGTCGACTAGGAATCACAGATACGCAGTATTTT
>TRBJ2-7|once|.|TRBV7-2
CASSLVGGSFSEQYF
TGTGCCAGCAGCTTAGTGGGTGGGAGCTTCTCCGAGCAGTACTTC
>TRBJ2-7|.|.|TRBV7-2
CASSLVLDAYEQYF
TGTGCCAGCAGCTTAGTACTGGATGCCTACGAGCAGTACTTC
>TRBJ1-3|.|.|TRBV10-3
CAISARGSSGNTIYF
TGTGCCATCAGTGCTCGGGGAAGCTCTGGAAACACCATATATTTT